This entry lists 2 T cell receptor beta chains sequenced from one sample in a study of T cells in Graves' hyperthyroidism and ophthalmopathy. The TCR beta CDR3 regions underwent amplification using RNA transcripts as the source. The HTBI primer set drove a first-round RT-PCR of the TCR CDR3. In TCRdb, the multiplex PCR reads were re-called with MiXCR into one record per CDR3 protein. The table lists approximately 610,000 distinct CDR3 sequences, 14% to 15% of them singletons, with roughly 4.3% in the top ten. The source material was blood. The source is a woman aged 40 to 55 with Graves' ophthalmopathy.

This clonotype has ten or more counts. The V call is TRBV2, the J call TRBJ1-1; 7 nucleotides match TRBD1. This CDR3 comprises 14 residues. CDR1 SNHLY and CDR2 FYNNEI come from the germline V gene. V lost 5 bases to trimming and J lost 3 bases; unmatched junction nucleotides: 6. The CDR3 DNA reads as TGTGCCAGCAGTCTCACAGGGGTTGACACTGAAGCTTTCTTT. It codes for CASSLTGVDTEAFF.

The V and J genes are TRBV6-1 and TRBJ2-7, with TRBD2 matching 8 bases. CDR3 size: 15 residues. Germline V gene data show CDR1 as MNHNS and CDR2 as SASEGT. With V trimmed by 5 bases and J by 1 base, 7 bases remained unmatched. Written as DNA, the CDR3 is TGTGCCAGCAGTCCTTACAGCGGGGGATCCTACGAGCAGTACTTC. This gives the protein CASSPYSGGSYEQYF.